This TCR beta chain was sequenced during a study of persistence of HIV-infected CD4 T cells (dated by TCRdb to the early 2020s). Notes on the research overall: The study isolated CMV- and HIV-1 Gag-responding CD4+ T cells from ART-treated individuals to examine antigen-driven clonal expansion of HIV-1-infected cells. The median time the participants had spent on suppressive ART was around eight years. For the TCR cluster analysis across participants, roughly 8 participants were included for CMV and about 7 participants for Gag. The clonality of all cells in each sorted population was measured by TCRbeta sequencing, and the clonality of infected cells was measured by proviral sequencing. Peripheral blood samples of up to roughly 200 mL were obtained at multiple time points, with the exception of two participants, for whom leukapheresis was performed at a single time point.

Explained via the paper, the treatment or condition label denotes: suppressive antiretroviral therapy. Cells were stimulated with lysates of CMV-infected fibroblasts at 7.5 to 10 ug/mL. Nonresponding CD40L-negative CD69-negative CD45RO-high memory CD4+ T cells were sorted as memory populations depleted of antigen-responding cells. HIV-1-infected adults in whom suppressive ART had been started during chronic infection were enrolled as participants. Participants had undetectable plasma HIV-1 RNA below 50 copies/mL for at least 4 years. To be included, a participant needed positive CMV serology and a CD4+ T cell count above 400 cells/uL. Before stimulation, PBMCs were isolated using density centrifugation and then depleted of CD8+ T cells. For around 18 hours, CD8-depleted PBMCs were stimulated with anti-CD28/CD49d costimulation, a CD40-blocking antibody, and enfuvirtide, which was added to prevent new infections. Cell sorting was performed on a Beckman Coulter MoFlo Legacy or XDP sorter, and dead cells were excluded with propidium iodide. Genomic DNA was extracted with the QIAamp DNA Mini Kit for samples above one million cells, otherwise with the Quick-DNA Microprep Kit.

Via the germline V gene (reference sequence), CDR1 is LNHDA and CDR2 SQIVND. The V end gives up 4 bases and the J end 5 bases, leaving 7 bases in the junction not matched to a gene. Including cysteine and phenylalanine, the CDR3 has 15 amino acids. Only the CDR3 DNA stays, 45 bases, in frame from base 1. Study-wide conclusions, independent of this receptor: Only a small number of individuals took part in the study, and the range of antigens tested was limited. A correlation was observed between TCR oligoclonality and proviral oligoclonality within the same sorted populations. TCRbeta richness in CMV- and Gag-responding cells was significantly lower than in anti-CD3/anti-CD28-responding cells; CMV-responding cells had higher oligoclonality than CD3/CD28-stimulated and Gag-responding cells. Bulk TCR analyses could not be restricted to the rare CMV-responding cells that actually carried HIV-1 proviruses. Degenerate expanded CDR3beta sequences were enriched in antigen-responding cells, suggesting convergent selection of CD4+ responses to CMV and Gag.

The immunoSEQ hsTCRB assay version 4 in survey mode was used to sequence TCRbeta repertoires from genomic DNA. For TCRbeta sequencing, genomic DNA was diluted to approximately 9.6 ng/uL, and up to about 1 ug was used per sample. Turning to the authors' computational methods: ImmunoSeq Analyzer 3.0 was used for analysis of TCRbeta data, and diversity was computed on productive nucleotide rearrangements. Lower-bound TCR diversity was estimated with the improved Chao index, and clonality with the Gini coefficient using the Immunarch R package. Nucleotide rearrangements that differed but encoded the same CDR3beta amino acid sequence were counted as separate clonotypes. TCRbeta sequences significantly enriched in antigen-responding cells relative to anti-CD3/anti-CD28-activated cells were identified by differential abundance analysis. Using predicted peptide-MHC specificity as the basis, GLIPH2 grouped TCRs into clusters, both for each participant individually and for the merged data sets that combined participants. TCRdb's version of the immuneACCESS table is confined to in-frame rearrangements and falls short of the full clone set. An unresolved V gene accounts for under half of the shortfall where checked; the remainder is of unknown origin. V, J and clone size derive from that table, while D and trimming were established from the DNA sequence. The sample contains around 28,000 clones, around 82% of them found a single time. The ten largest clonotypes hold roughly 0.81% of the sample.

This clone was seen a single time. Its antigen is currently not known. Qualities for individual bases were not recorded, and no much larger clone is one base off. Here the chain combines TRBV19 and TRBJ1-4; 7 of the junction bases match TRBD1. This TCR was recovered from an adult woman with HIV who was CMV-seropositive. The sample consisted of CD4+ T cells sorted from PBMCs after approximately 20-hour stimulation, taken from a patient who received antiretroviral therapy. Explained via the paper, the cell subset or site label denotes: CD40L-CD69- CD45RO-high memory CD4 T cells not responding to CMV lysate. For the CDR3, the sequence is CASSTGTDSNEKLFF. DNA sequence: TGTGCCAGTAGTACGGGGACAGACTCAAATGAAAAACTGTTTTTT.